The next 18 T cell receptor beta chains were all read from a single sample in a study of blood T cell repertoires in COVID-19. Clones were sequenced by immunoSEQ multiplex PCR, and TCRdb holds only the in-frame ones, with some missing. The repertoire holds hundreds of thousands of clones, with roughly 90% as singletons. Sample: peripheral blood. These receptors were collected from a man aged 35 to 55 with acute or convalescent COVID-19.

V gene TRBV6-6 combines with J gene TRBJ1-5; D is undetermined. The germline gives CDR1 MNHNY, CDR2 SVGAGI (reference sequence). Trimming removed 7 bases at V and 0 bases at J, with 10 bases between. CDR3 size: 14 residues. The CDR3 here is CASTDRYSNQPQHF. The CDR3 nucleotides read TGTGCCAGCACCGATAGATATAGCAATCAGCCCCAGCATTTT.

This clone was detected a few times. The chain has TRBV3-1 (or the pseudogene TRBV3-2) and TRBJ2-1; TRBD1 aligns across 10 bases. The CDR3 contains 14 residues. CDR1 is LGHDT and CDR2 is YNNKEL in the germline V gene (reference sequence). Trimming at V came to 1 base and at J to 6 bases, leaving 0 bases not matched to a gene. The CDR3 DNA is TGTGCCAGCAGCCAAGGGACAGGGGGCAATGAGCAGTTCTTC. Its protein product is CASSQGTGGNEQFF.

This clone was observed a single time. The chain uses TRBV28 and TRBJ1-2, with 10 bases matching TRBD1. The CDR3 spans 18 residues. Per the germline V gene, CDR1 is MDHEN and CDR2 is SYDVKM. V trimming: 7 bases; J trimming: 3 bases; junction bases outside the gene matches: 17. DNA for the CDR3: TGTGCCAGCACCTCTCGATACCGGGACAGGGGTCGGGACTATGGCTACACCTTC. Translating gives CASTSRYRDRGRDYGYTF.

This clone occurred a few times. The genes are TRBV3-1 (or the pseudogene TRBV3-2) and TRBJ1-3; unclear D gene. V lost 1 base and J 0 bases, leaving 13 bases between the germline ends. The length of the CDR3 is 17 residues. Germline CDR1 is LGHDT and CDR2 is YNNKEL (reference sequence). This CDR3 reads CASSQVHGVDSGNTIYF. The CDR3 DNA is TGTGCCAGCAGCCAAGTTCACGGGGTTGACTCTGGAAACACCATATATTTT.

Ten or more counts support this clone. J is TRBJ1-6 and V is TRBV27; 10 nucleotides line up with TRBD1. CDR1 MNHEY and CDR2 SMNVEV come from the germline V gene (reference sequence). This CDR3 comprises 16 residues. V lost 4 bases to trimming and J lost 10 bases; unmatched junction nucleotides: 10. CDR3 amino acids: CASSSAGQGESSPLHF. CDR3 nucleotide sequence: TGTGCCAGCAGTTCGGCCGGACAGGGGGAATCATCACCCCTCCACTTT.

The chain employs TRBV7-3 and TRBJ2-7, with 11 bases lining up with TRBD2. The CDR3 is made up of 15 amino acids. CDR1 SGHTA and CDR2 FQGTGA come from the germline V gene. Unmatched junction bases numbered 4, after V lost 3 bases and J lost 3 bases. The CDR3 DNA follows: TGTGCCAGCAGCTTCCTCGGGACTAGCGGCTACGAGCAGTACTTC. It is translated as CASSFLGTSGYEQYF.

In this sample, this clone turned up once. This sequence joins TRBV6-2 or TRBV6-3 and TRBJ1-1, with D tentatively TRBD1 (6 bases). The V and J ends lost 1 base and 0 bases respectively, with 12 bases between them. The germline V gene encodes CDR1 MNHEY and CDR2 SVGEGT. The CDR3 length is 16 residues. The CDR3, as DNA: TGTGCCAGCAGTTACTGGATGGGGGGGCTGAACACTGAAGCTTTCTTT. This codes for CASSYWMGGLNTEAFF.

Turning to this clone: Other DNA variants within this sample encode the same CDR3. The chain is built from TRBV3-1 (or the pseudogene TRBV3-2) and TRBJ2-7; 9 bases agree with TRBD1. CDR3 length: 14 amino acids. Germline CDR1 LGHDT, CDR2 YNNKEL (reference sequence). V dropped 4 bases and J dropped 4; count of bases not matched to a gene: 5. CDR3 in DNA: TGTGCCAGCAGCCCGGGACAGGGTGGGTACGAGCAGTACTTC. Translated, it gives CASSPGQGGYEQYF.

The rearrangement joins TRBV27 to TRBJ2-7; D gene uncertain. Germline CDR1 reads MNHEY; CDR2 reads SMNVEV (reference sequence). The CDR3 length is 15 residues. V lost 8 bases and J 9 bases, leaving 26 bases between the germline ends. DNA of the CDR3: TGTGCCAGCCCCAACCCCTCATCCGGAGAGGATGGGCAGTACTTC. Translated: CASPNPSSGEDGQYF.

The rearrangement links TRBV7-2 to TRBJ2-3; 11 bases align to TRBD2. The CDR3 totals 16 residues. Trimming at V came to 7 bases and at J to 5 bases, leaving 11 bases not matched to a gene. Germline loops: CDR1 SGHTA, CDR2 FQGNSA. This CDR3 is CASNLIAGGRQDTQYF. DNA for the CDR3: TGTGCCAGCAACCTTATAGCGGGGGGGCGGCAAGATACGCAGTATTTT.

This clone was picked up one time. This chain's CDR3 is CASSLVVDRGNEKLFF. Here the CDR3 DNA reads TGTGCCAGCAGCTTAGTGGTCGACAGGGGGAATGAAAAACTGTTTTTT. J is TRBJ1-4 and V is TRBV7-8; TRBD1 matches 9 bases. V lost 1 base and J lost 5; bases outside the gene matches: 5. Germline-derived CDR1 and CDR2 are SGHVS and FQNEAQ. The CDR3 has 16 residues. The whole variable domain, filled in from reference TRBV7-8 and TRBJ1-4, reads GAGVSQSPRYKVAKRGQDVALRCDPISGHVSLFWYQQALGQGPEFLTYFQNEAQLDKSGLPSDRFFAERPEGSVSTLKIQRTQQEDSAVYLCASSLVVDRGNEKLFFGSGTQLSVL.

The V and J genes are TRBV4-2 and TRBJ1-2; 9 bases fit TRBD1. Germline CDR1 LGHNA, CDR2 YNFKEQ. The CDR3 is made up of 14 amino acids. With V trimmed by 3 bases and J by 7 bases, 6 bases remained unmatched. The chain's CDR3 is CASSHPGQGAGYTF. In nucleotides, the CDR3 is TGTGCCAGCAGCCACCCGGGACAGGGTGCTGGCTACACCTTC.

The gene calls are TRBV18 and TRBJ1-1; weak D call: TRBD1 (6 bases). The V gene's germline CDR1 is KGHSH and CDR2 LQKENI. The CDR3 totals 17 residues. Trimming cost V 3 bases and J 0 bases, with 17 bases left between them. In nucleotides, the CDR3 is TGTGCCAGCTCACCCCCCAACAGGGCAACCTTGAACACTGAAGCTTTCTTT. Protein product: CASSPPNRATLNTEAFF. The complete variable domain, with remaining parts taken from reference TRBV18 and TRBJ1-1, reads NAGVMQNPRHLVRRRGQEARLRCSPMKGHSHVYWYRQLPEEGLKFMVYLQKENIIDESGMPKERFSAEFPKEGPSILRIQQVVRGDSAAYFCASSPPNRATLNTEAFFGQGTRLTVV.

The chain has TRBV28 and TRBJ2-1; TRBD2 matches at 9 bases. The germline V gene has CDR1 MDHEN and CDR2 SYDVKM. J was trimmed by 2 bases and V by 6 bases; bases with no gene match: 8. The CDR3 contains 16 residues. CDR3 DNA: TGTGCCAGCAGCACAGGAGAGCGGGGGGCCTACAATGAGCAGTTCTTC. Protein product: CASSTGERGAYNEQFF.

The V and J genes are TRBV2 and TRBJ1-6, with D possibly matching TRBD1 (5 bases). Trimming pared 7 bases from V and 7 bases from J, leaving 17 bases between. CDR1 is SNHLY, CDR2 FYNNEI, per germline. CDR3 length equals 15 residues. CDR3 coding DNA: TGTGCCAGCATCACCGCGGGGCAGAGAAATTCACCCCTCCACTTT. Translated, it gives CASITAGQRNSPLHF.

Written as DNA, the CDR3 is TGTGCCAGCAGCTTGGTCGGGGAAGCCACGTACACTGAAGCTTTCTTT. This codes for CASSLVGEATYTEAFF. The rearrangement uses TRBV5-6 and TRBJ1-1; D uncertain. V was pared by 0 bases and J by 3 bases, with 15 bases between. The CDR3 length is 16 residues. Germline loops: CDR1 SGHDT, CDR2 YYEEEE.

This clone was seen a handful of times. The chain carries TRBV19 and TRBJ2-1, with 8 nucleotides matching TRBD2. V shed 3 bases, J shed 6 bases, and the junction held 7 bases outside the gene matches. The CDR3 runs 15 residues. Germline V CDR1 and CDR2: LNHDA, SQIVND (reference sequence). The CDR3 region is CASSILGTRGNEQFF. CDR3 DNA sequence: TGTGCCAGTAGTATCCTCGGGACTAGAGGCAATGAGCAGTTCTTC. Variable domain in full (rest from reference TRBV19 and TRBJ2-1): DGGITQSPKYLFRKEGQNVTLSCEQNLNHDAMYWYRQDPGQGLRLIYYSQIVNDFQKGDIAEGYSVSREKKESFPLTVTSAQKNPTAFYLCASSILGTRGNEQFFGPGTRLTVL.

This chain links TRBV7-6 with TRBJ2-2; D might be TRBD2 (7 bases). There are 17 residues in the CDR3. With 5 bases removed from V and 4 bases from J, the gap between germline ends came to 20 bases. Germline loops: CDR1 SGHVS, CDR2 FNYEAQ. For the CDR3, the DNA is TGTGCCAGCAGCGCCCGAGGAGGGCGGGGGCGCACCGGGGAGCTGTTTTTT. It yields the protein CASSARGGRGRTGELFF.